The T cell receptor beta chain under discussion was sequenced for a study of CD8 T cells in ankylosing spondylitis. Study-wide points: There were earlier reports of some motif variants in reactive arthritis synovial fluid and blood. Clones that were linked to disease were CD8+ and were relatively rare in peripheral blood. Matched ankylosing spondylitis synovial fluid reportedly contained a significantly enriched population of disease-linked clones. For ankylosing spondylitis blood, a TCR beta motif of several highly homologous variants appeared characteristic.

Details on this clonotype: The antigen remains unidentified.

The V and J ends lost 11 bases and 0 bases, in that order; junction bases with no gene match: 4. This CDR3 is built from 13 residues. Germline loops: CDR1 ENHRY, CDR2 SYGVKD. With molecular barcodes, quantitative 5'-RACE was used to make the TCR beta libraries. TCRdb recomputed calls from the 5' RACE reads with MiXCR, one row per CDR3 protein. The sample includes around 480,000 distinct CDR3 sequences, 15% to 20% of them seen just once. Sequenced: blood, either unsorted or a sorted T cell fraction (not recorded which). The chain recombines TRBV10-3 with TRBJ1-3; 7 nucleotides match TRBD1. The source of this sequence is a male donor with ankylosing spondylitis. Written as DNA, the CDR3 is TGTGCCTCCTGGGACAGCTCTGGAAACACCATATATTTT. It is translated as CASWDSSGNTIYF.